What follows are 15 T cell receptor beta chains derived from one specimen sequenced in a study of regulatory T cells in long-lasting Graves disease. Construction of TCR beta libraries relied on iRepertoire HTBI primers and on Arm-PCR targeting CDR3 regions. TCRdb reprocessed the multiplex PCR reads with MiXCR, giving one entry per CDR3 protein. This table holds about 360,000 distinct CDR3 sequences, 15% to 20% found once. The time point was: newly diagnosed GD, antithyroid drugs for less than 3 months. There was RNA extracted from PBMCs, and the TCR library was made from it. In addition, the sample was reused for a study of T cells in Graves' hyperthyroidism and ophthalmopathy.

The sequencing used peripheral blood mononuclear cells (PBMCs), collected at new diagnosis, from a patient treated with antithyroid drugs. The source of these receptors is a young woman with Graves disease.

The chain couples TRBV10-3 to TRBJ1-1; 7 bases are a match to TRBD1. The J segment lost 1 base and the V segment lost 11 bases, leaving 7 bases of the junction unmatched. The CDR3 is 13 residues long. Germline-derived CDR1 and CDR2 are ENHRY and SYGVKD. The CDR3 region is CASGQTSNTEAFF. CDR3 nucleotide sequence: TGTGCCTCGGGACAGACCTCGAACACTGAAGCTTTCTTT.

The chain recombines TRBV5-1 with TRBJ2-5, with D tentatively TRBD2 (6 bases). This CDR3 has 17 amino acids. V lost 4 bases, J lost 5 bases, and 24 bases lay in between. Germline CDR1 reads SGHRS; CDR2 reads YFSETQ. CDR3 nucleotides: TGCGCCAGCAGCAGCCAAGATGGAGCGGGCGTCATTGAGACCCAGTACTTC. Amino acids: CASSSQDGAGVIETQYF.

This clonotype was detected ten times or more. The chain employs TRBV20-1 and TRBJ1-1, with D uncertain. Germline V lookup: CDR1 DFQATT, CDR2 SNEGSKA (reference sequence). CDR3 length: 15 amino acids. Trimming left V 3 bases short and J 1 base short, with 15 bases between. The CDR3 loop is CSASSPAMGNTEAFF. CDR3 bases: TGCAGTGCTAGTTCGCCAGCCATGGGGAACACTGAAGCTTTCTTT.

The table lists this clonotype with many counts. The J gene is TRBJ2-7, the V gene TRBV6-1, with D unresolved. This CDR3 contains 12 residues. Germline CDR1 and CDR2: MNHNS and SASEGT. V lost 6 bases and J 4 bases, leaving 10 bases between the germline ends. The CDR3 spells CASSEDRYEQYF. The CDR3 nucleotides are TGTGCCAGCAGCGAGGACCGTTACGAGCAGTACTTC.

In its sample, this clonotype was seen many times. This chain links TRBV5-1 with TRBJ2-7; 10 bases agree with TRBD2. The CDR3 sequence is 15 residues long. CDR1 and CDR2 from the germline V gene are SGHRS and YFSETQ. The V segment lost 0 bases and the J segment 2 bases; nucleotides outside the gene matches: 2. The CDR3 nucleotides are TGCGCCAGCAGCTTGGTAGCGGGGGGAACCTACGAGCAGTACTTC. The encoded protein is CASSLVAGGTYEQYF.

This clonotype was counted many times. The J gene is TRBJ2-5, the V gene TRBV3-1; TRBD2 matches at 9 bases. Trimming cost V 2 bases and J 2 bases; bases outside gene matches: 6. The CDR3 consists of 16 residues. From germline, CDR1 is LGHDT and CDR2 YNNKEL (reference sequence). CDR3 residues: CASSQFRLAVQETQYF. As DNA, the CDR3 is TGTGCCAGCAGCCAATTTAGACTAGCGGTACAAGAGACCCAGTACTTC.

A remark on this clonotype: Possible read error: a much larger clone is one base away. The gene calls are TRBV12-3 or TRBV12-4 and TRBJ2-1, with a weak D call TRBD2 (6 bases). The CDR3 spans 16 residues. V was clipped by 5 bases and J by 6 bases, with 20 bases between them. CDR3 residues: CASSEGPGELSNEQFF. Written as DNA, the CDR3 is TGTGCCAGCAGTGAGGGGCCGGGGGAGCTCTCCAATGAGCAGTTCTTC.

This clonotype was seen at least ten times. The chain is built from TRBV2 and TRBJ2-3; 7 bases match TRBD1. The germline V gene has CDR1 SNHLY and CDR2 FYNNEI. V shed 3 bases and J 1 base; nucleotides not matched to a gene: 4. The CDR3 totals 15 residues. CDR3 sequence reads: CASSDQGDGTDTQYF. CDR3 nucleotide sequence: TGTGCCAGCAGTGATCAGGGGGACGGCACAGATACGCAGTATTTT.

This clonotype was picked up a small number of times. This rearrangement joins TRBV10-3 to TRBJ2-1, with 12 bases matching TRBD2. The length of the CDR3 is 18 residues. Germline-derived CDR1 and CDR2 are ENHRY and SYGVKD. The V segment lost 0 bases and the J segment 3 bases; nucleotides outside the gene matches: 6. CDR3 sequence reads: CAISESGLAGTLYNEQFF. In DNA, the CDR3 is TGTGCCATCAGTGAGTCGGGACTAGCGGGCACCCTCTACAATGAGCAGTTCTTC.

This clonotype was seen at least ten times. CDR3 amino acids: CACRDRGRSYGYTF. For the CDR3, the DNA is TGTGCCTGCCGGGACAGGGGGAGATCTTATGGCTACACCTTC. V and J are TRBV30 and TRBJ1-2; 11 bases map to TRBD1. Germline CDR1 and CDR2: GTSNPN and SVGIG (reference sequence). This CDR3 is built from 14 residues. V was clipped by 6 bases and J by 5 bases; unmatched bases: 8.

There are many counts of this clonotype. The rearrangement uses TRBV2 and TRBJ2-7, with D uncertain. V gave up 6 bases and J gave up 3 bases, with 12 bases separating them. The CDR3 is 13 residues long. CDR1 and CDR2 (germline): SNHLY, FYNNEI. DNA for the CDR3: TGTGCCAGCAGGGCCGGAATGGACTACGAGCAGTACTTC. It yields the protein CASRAGMDYEQYF.

The chain carries TRBV20-1 and TRBJ2-3; TRBD2 agrees at 14 bases. Germline assignment: CDR1 DFQATT and CDR2 SNEGSKA (reference sequence). The CDR3 has 15 amino acids. Germline trimming cut 5 bases from V and 3 bases from J; bases unmatched to any gene: 4. The CDR3 DNA sequence: TGCAGTGCTCTAAGACTAGCGGGGGGGACAGATACGCAGTATTTT. This encodes CSALRLAGGTDTQYF.

This clonotype showed up many times. The CDR3 is CASSGTGGAEAFF. The DNA for the CDR3 is TGTGCCAGCTCTGGGACAGGGGGGGCTGAAGCTTTCTTT. This chain connects TRBV18 to TRBJ1-1; 11 bases agree with TRBD1. The CDR3 has 13 amino acids. V lost 6 bases and J lost 6; bases outside the gene matches: 3. Germline V gene data show CDR1 as KGHSH and CDR2 as LQKENI.

This clonotype came up once. A much larger clone differs by one base, so this may be a read error. The conserved phenylalanine or tryptophan normally closing the CDR3 is absent here, so this likely arose from a read error. The genes are TRBV28 and TRBJ1-5, with D tentatively TRBD1 (6 bases). Germline CDR1 is MDHEN and CDR2 is SYDVKM. The CDR3 extends over 16 amino acids. V lost 5 bases to trimming and J lost 3 bases, with 17 bases between them. This chain's CDR3 is CASSGGARNINQPQHL. CDR3 coding DNA: TGTGCCAGCAGTGGGGGGGCGCGAAATATCAATCAGCCCCAGCATCTT.

The table lists this clonotype with many counts. The rearrangement joins TRBV5-1 to TRBJ2-4; TRBD1 matches at 9 bases. The CDR3 totals 15 residues. In germline, CDR1 is SGHRS, CDR2 YFSETQ. After removal of 0 bases from V and 7 bases from J, the junction contained 5 bases not matched to a gene. CDR3 sequence reads: CASSLGDREVNIQYF. The DNA of the CDR3 is TGCGCCAGCAGCTTGGGGGACAGGGAAGTGAACATTCAGTACTTC.